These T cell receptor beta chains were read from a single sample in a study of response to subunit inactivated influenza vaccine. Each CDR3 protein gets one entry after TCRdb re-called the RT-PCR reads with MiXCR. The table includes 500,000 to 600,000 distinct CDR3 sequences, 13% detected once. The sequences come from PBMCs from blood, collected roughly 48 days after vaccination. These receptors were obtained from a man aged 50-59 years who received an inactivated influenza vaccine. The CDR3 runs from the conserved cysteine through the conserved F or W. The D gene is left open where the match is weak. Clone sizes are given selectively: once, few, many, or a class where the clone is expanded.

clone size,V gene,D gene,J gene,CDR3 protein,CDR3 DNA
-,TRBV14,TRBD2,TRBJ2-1,CASSQGGGPIREQFF,TGTGCCAGCAGCCAAGGCGGGGGGCCCATTAGAGAGCAGTTCTTC
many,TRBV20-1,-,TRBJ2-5,CSARNGLAETQYF,TGCAGTGCTAGAAACGGCCTGGCAGAGACCCAGTACTTC
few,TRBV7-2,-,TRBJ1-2,CASSLARGSGYTF,TGTGCCAGCAGCTTAGCGCGGGGCAGTGGCTACACCTTC
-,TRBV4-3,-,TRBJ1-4,CASSQGARETNEKLFF,TGCGCCAGCAGCCAAGGGGCCAGGGAAACTAATGAAAAACTGTTTTTT
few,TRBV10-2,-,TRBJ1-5,CASSEAGSNQPQHF,TGCGCCAGCAGTGAAGCAGGATCCAATCAGCCCCAGCATTTT
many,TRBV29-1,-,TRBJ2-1,CSVEFRLGNNEQFF,TGCAGCGTTGAATTCCGACTGGGAAACAATGAGCAGTTCTTC
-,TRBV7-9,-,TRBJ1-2,CASSGFELSGGYTF,TGTGCCAGCAGCGGTTTTGAACTATCTGGTGGCTACACCTTC
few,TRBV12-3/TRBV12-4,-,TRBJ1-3,CASSVHLISGNTIYF,TGTGCCAGCAGTGTCCACTTAATCTCTGGAAACACCATATATTTT
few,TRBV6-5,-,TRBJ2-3,CASSYGGADTQYF,TGTGCCAGCAGTTACGGTGGGGCAGATACGCAGTATTTT
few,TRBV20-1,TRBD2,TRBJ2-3,CSARDPRFSGRGVDPDTQYF,TGCAGTGCTAGAGATCCGCGGTTCAGCGGGAGAGGTGTGGATCCAGATACGCAGTATTTT
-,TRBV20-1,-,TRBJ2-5,CSAILLEETQYF,TGCAGTGCTATACTTCTTGAGGAGACCCAGTACTTC
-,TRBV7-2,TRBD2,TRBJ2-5,CASSFGGGAGETQYF,TGTGCCAGCAGCTTTGGCGGGGGGGCGGGGGAGACCCAGTACTTC
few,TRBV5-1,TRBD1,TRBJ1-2,CASSLALQGVSTF,TGCGCCAGCAGCTTGGCCCTACAGGGGGTTAGCACCTTC
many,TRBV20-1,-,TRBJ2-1,CSAFYNEQFF,TGCAGTGCTTTTTACAATGAGCAGTTCTTC
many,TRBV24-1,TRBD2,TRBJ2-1,CATSDASGTSPNEQFF,TGTGCCACCAGTGATGCGTCCGGGACTAGCCCGAATGAGCAGTTCTTC
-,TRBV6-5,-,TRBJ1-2,CASSYLGGIDYGYTF,TGTGCCAGCAGTTACCTAGGGGGTATCGACTATGGCTACACCTTC
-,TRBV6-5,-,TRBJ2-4,CASSYEFRVAKNIQYF,TGTGCCAGCAGTTACGAGTTTCGGGTCGCCAAAAACATTCAGTACTTC
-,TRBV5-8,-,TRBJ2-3,CASSFKGGFTDTQYF,TGTGCCAGCAGCTTTAAGGGGGGTTTCACAGATACGCAGTATTTT
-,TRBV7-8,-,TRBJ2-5,CASSFYGRETQYF,TGTGCCAGCAGCTTTTACGGGCGGGAGACCCAGTACTTC
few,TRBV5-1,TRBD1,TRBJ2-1,CASSLWDRGHNEQFF,TGCGCCAGCAGCTTGTGGGACAGGGGCCACAATGAGCAGTTCTTC
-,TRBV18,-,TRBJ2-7,CASSPGPTIYEQYF,TGTGCCAGCTCACCAGGACCGACGATCTACGAGCAGTACTTC
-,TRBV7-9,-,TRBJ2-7,CASNTDRRSYEQYF,TGTGCCAGCAACACGGACAGACGCTCCTACGAGCAGTACTTC
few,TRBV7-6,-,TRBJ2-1,CASSRGLLSSYNEQFF,TGTGCCAGCAGCCGGGGACTCCTGAGCTCCTACAATGAGCAGTTCTTC
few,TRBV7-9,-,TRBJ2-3,CASSLGRLVGNTDTQYF,TGTGCCAGCAGCTTAGGACGGCTTGTCGGGAACACAGATACGCAGTATTTT
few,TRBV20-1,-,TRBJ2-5,CSARDPNTGLETQYF,TGCAGTGCTAGAGACCCCAACACAGGGTTGGAGACCCAGTACTTC
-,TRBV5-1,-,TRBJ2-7,CASSLGSHGGYEQYF,TGCGCCAGCAGCTTGGGGTCACATGGTGGGTACGAGCAGTACTTC
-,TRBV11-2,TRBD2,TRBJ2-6,CASSLLYLAGGPGANVLTF,TGTGCCAGCAGCTTATTATATCTAGCGGGAGGGCCTGGGGCCAACGTCCTGACTTTC
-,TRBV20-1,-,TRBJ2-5,CSASLGVSKGETQYF,TGCAGTGCTAGCTTAGGCGTTAGTAAAGGAGAGACCCAGTACTTC
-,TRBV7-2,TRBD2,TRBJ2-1,CASSPTGTSYNEQFF,TGTGCCAGCAGCCCTACCGGGACTAGCTACAATGAGCAGTTCTTC
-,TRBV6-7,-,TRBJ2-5,CASRPLSEETQYF,TGTGCCAGCAGGCCTCTGTCAGAAGAGACCCAGTACTTC
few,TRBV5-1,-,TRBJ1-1,CASSGGPGSTEAFF,TGCGCCAGCAGCGGGGGGCCCGGGTCGACTGAAGCTTTCTTT
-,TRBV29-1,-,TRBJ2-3,CSVHGLRTDTQYF,TGCAGCGTTCATGGACTACGCACAGATACGCAGTATTTT
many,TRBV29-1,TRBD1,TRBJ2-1,CSAYTGTGVYNEQFF,TGCAGCGCCTATACCGGGACAGGGGTCTACAATGAGCAGTTCTTC
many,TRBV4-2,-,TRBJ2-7,CASSQEGGKSYEQYF,TGTGCCAGCAGCCAAGAAGGCGGGAAATCCTACGAGCAGTACTTC
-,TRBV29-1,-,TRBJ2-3,CSVEQPPSTDTQYF,TGCAGCGTTGAACAACCCCCTAGCACAGATACGCAGTATTTT
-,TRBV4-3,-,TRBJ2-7,CASSQVKGGYEQYF,TGCGCCAGCAGCCAAGTCAAGGGGGGCTACGAGCAGTACTTC
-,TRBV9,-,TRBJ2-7,CASSGREAPYEQYF,TGTGCCAGCAGCGGCAGGGAGGCCCCCTACGAGCAGTACTTC
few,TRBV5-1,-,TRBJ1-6,CASSLSTGPNSPLHF,TGCGCCAGCAGCTTGTCGACGGGCCCCAATTCACCCCTCCACTTT
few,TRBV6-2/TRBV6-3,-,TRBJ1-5,CASSRAGDSNQPQHF,TGTGCCAGCAGTCGCGCAGGTGATAGCAATCAGCCCCAGCATTTT
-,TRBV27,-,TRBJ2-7,CASSPNRLTTTKQYF,TGTGCCAGCAGTCCGAATCGACTTACTACTACGAAGCAGTACTTC
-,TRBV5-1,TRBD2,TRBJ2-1,CASSGGLAEYHEQFF,TGCGCCAGCAGCGGCGGACTAGCTGAGTATCATGAGCAGTTCTTC
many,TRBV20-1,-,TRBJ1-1,CSARVGGGVTEAFF,TGCAGTGCTAGAGTAGGCGGGGGCGTCACTGAAGCTTTCTTT
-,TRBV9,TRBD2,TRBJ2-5,CASSAMGTSGETQYF,TGTGCCAGCAGCGCTATGGGGACTAGCGGGGAGACCCAGTACTTC
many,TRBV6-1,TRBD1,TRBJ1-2,CASSTFLGQGASGYTF,TGTGCCAGCAGTACCTTCCTTGGACAGGGGGCGTCTGGCTACACCTTC
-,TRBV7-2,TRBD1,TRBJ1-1,CASSSGTGRTEAFF,TGTGCCAGCAGCAGCGGGACAGGGCGGACTGAAGCTTTCTTT
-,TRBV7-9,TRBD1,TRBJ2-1,CASSLGTGNNEQFF,TGTGCCAGCAGCTTGGGGACAGGAAACAATGAGCAGTTCTTC
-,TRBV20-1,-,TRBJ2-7,CSASPGAANSEQYF,TGCAGTGCCTCCCCTGGGGCGGCGAACAGCGAGCAGTACTTC
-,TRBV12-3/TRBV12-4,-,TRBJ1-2,CASSLGTQGHGYTF,TGTGCCAGCAGTTTAGGGACACAAGGCCATGGCTACACCTTC
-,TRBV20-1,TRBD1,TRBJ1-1,CCARGQGAQNTEAFF,TGCTGTGCTAGAGGGCAGGGGGCACAGAACACTGAAGCTTTCTTT
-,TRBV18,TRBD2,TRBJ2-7,CASSELAGEGYEQYF,TGTGCCAGCTCGGAGCTAGCGGGAGAAGGGTACGAGCAGTACTTC
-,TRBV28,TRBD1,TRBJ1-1,CASSRRQGRSAFF,TGTGCCAGCAGTCGTCGACAGGGGAGGTCGGCTTTCTTT
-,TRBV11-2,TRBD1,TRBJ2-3,CASSFQSRQGGSRGSTDTQYF,TGTGCCAGCAGCTTTCAGTCTAGGCAAGGGGGTTCCAGGGGGAGCACAGATACGCAGTATTTT
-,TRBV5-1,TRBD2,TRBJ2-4,CASSFSPGLAESLAKNIQYF,TGCGCCAGCAGTTTTTCCCCGGGACTAGCGGAGTCTCTAGCCAAAAACATTCAGTACTTC
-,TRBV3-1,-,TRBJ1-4,CASSRRTATNEKLFF,TGTGCCAGCAGCCGACGGACCGCAACTAATGAAAAACTGTTTTTT
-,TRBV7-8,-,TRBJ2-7,CASSLRRPEGPEQYF,TGTGCCAGCAGCCTAAGACGTCCCGAAGGGCCCGAGCAGTACTTC
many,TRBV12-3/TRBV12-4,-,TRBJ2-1,CASSFVGHTDEQFF,TGTGCCAGCAGTTTTGTGGGACATACGGATGAGCAGTTCTTC
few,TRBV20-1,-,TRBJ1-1,CSARDSAKPGRRTEAFF,TGCAGTGCTAGAGATTCTGCTAAACCGGGACGGCGGACTGAAGCTTTCTTT
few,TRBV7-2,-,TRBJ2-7,CASSTQTGYYEQYF,TGTGCCAGCAGCACCCAGACAGGCTACTACGAGCAGTACTTC